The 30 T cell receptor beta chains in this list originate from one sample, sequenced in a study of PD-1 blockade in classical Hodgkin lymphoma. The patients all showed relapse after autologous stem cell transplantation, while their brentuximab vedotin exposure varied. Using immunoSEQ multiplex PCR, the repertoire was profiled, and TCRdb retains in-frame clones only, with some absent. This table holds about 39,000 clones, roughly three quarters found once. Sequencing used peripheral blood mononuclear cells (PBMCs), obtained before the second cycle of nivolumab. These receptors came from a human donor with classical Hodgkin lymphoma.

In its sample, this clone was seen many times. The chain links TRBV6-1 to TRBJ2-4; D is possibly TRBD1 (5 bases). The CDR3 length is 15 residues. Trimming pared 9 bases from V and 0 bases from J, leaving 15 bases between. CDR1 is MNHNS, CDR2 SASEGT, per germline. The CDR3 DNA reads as TGTGCCAGTCTAGACAGTATCCTAGCCAAAAACATTCAGTACTTC. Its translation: CASLDSILAKNIQYF.

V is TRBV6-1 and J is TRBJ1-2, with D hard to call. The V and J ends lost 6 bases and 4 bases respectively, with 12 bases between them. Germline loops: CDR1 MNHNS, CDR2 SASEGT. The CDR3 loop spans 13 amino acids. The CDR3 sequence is CASRDIWGYGYTF. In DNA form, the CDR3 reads TGTGCCAGCAGAGATATCTGGGGCTATGGCTACACCTTC.

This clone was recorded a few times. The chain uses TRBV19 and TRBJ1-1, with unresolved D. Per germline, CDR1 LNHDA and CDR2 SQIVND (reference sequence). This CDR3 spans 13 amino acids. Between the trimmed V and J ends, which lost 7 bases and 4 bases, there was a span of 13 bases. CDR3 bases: TGTGCCAGTACTGTCGGGGTGGGCACTGAAGCTTTCTTT. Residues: CASTVGVGTEAFF.

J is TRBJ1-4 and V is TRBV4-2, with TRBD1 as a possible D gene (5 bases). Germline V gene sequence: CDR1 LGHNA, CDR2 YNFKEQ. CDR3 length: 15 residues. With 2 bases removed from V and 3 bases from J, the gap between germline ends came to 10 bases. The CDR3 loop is CASSQSETANEKLFF. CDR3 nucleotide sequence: TGTGCCAGCAGCCAATCGGAGACAGCTAATGAAAAACTGTTTTTT.

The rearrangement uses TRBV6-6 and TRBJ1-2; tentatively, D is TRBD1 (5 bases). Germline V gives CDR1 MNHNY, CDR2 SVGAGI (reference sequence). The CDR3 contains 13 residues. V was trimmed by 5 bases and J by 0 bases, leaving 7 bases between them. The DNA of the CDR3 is TGTGCCAGCAGTCCGACAGCTAACTATGGCTACACCTTC. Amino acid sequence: CASSPTANYGYTF.

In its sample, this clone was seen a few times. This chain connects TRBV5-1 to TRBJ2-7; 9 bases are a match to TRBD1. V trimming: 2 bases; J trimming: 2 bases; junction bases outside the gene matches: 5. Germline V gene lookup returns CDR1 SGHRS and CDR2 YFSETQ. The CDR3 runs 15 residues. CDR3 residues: CASSFSRTGAYEQYF. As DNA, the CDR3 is TGCGCCAGCAGCTTTTCACGGACAGGGGCCTACGAGCAGTACTTC.

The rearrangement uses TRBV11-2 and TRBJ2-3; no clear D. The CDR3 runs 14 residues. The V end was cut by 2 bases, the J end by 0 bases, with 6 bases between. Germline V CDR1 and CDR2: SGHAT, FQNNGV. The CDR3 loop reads CASSLRRSTDTQYF. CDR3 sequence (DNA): TGTGCCAGCAGCTTAAGGCGGAGCACAGATACGCAGTATTTT.

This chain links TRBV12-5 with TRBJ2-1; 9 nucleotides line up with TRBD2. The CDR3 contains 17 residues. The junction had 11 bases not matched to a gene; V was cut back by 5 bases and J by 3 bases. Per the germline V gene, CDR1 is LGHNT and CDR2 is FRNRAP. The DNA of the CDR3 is TGTGCTAGTGGTCCTGATTCCGGGACTAGCCTCTACAATGAGCAGTTCTTC. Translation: CASGPDSGTSLYNEQFF.

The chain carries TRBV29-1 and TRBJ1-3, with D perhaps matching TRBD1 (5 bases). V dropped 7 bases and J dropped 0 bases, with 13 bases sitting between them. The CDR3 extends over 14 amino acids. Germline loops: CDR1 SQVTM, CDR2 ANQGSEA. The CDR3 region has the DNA TGCAGCGCTCTCGTACAGGCCTCTGGAAACACCATATATTTT. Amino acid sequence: CSALVQASGNTIYF.

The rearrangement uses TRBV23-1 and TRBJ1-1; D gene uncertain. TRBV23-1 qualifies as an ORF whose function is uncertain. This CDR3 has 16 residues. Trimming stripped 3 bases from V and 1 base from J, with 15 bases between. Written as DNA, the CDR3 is TGCGCCAGCAGTCAGACTGATCGCGAGACGAACACTGAAGCTTTCTTT. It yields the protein CASSQTDRETNTEAFF.

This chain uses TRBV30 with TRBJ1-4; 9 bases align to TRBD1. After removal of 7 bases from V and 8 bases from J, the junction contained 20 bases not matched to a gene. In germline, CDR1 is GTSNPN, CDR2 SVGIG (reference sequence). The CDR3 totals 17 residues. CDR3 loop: CASSSGQGPPGIEKLFF. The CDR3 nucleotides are TGTGCCTCCTCATCGGGACAGGGCCCCCCGGGGATCGAAAAACTGTTTTTT.

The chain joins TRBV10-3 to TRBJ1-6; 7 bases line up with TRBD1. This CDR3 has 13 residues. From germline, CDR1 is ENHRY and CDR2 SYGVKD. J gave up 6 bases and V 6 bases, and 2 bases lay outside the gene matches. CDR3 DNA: TGTGCCATCAGCGGGACAGTTAATTCACCCCTCCACTTT. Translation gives CAISGTVNSPLHF.

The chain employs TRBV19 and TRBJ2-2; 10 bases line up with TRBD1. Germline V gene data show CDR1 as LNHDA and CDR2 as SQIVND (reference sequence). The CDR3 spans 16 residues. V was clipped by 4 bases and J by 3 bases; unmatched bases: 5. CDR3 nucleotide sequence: TGTGCCAGTAGTAAACGGGACAGGGGACACACCGGGGAGCTGTTTTTT. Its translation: CASSKRDRGHTGELFF.

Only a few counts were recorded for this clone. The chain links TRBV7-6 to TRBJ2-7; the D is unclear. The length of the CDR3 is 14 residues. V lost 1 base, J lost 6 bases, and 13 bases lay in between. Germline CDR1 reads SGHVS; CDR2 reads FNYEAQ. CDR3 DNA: TGTGCCAGCAGCTTAGAATGGGCCACGGGCGAGCAGTACTTC. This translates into CASSLEWATGEQYF.

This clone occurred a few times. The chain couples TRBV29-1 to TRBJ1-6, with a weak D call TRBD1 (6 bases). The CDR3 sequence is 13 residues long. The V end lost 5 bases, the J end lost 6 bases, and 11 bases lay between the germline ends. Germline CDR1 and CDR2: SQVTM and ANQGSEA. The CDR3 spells CSVTQGTNSPLHF. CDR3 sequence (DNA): TGCAGCGTTACTCAGGGGACTAATTCACCCCTCCACTTT. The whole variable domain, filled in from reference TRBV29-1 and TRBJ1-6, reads SAVISQKPSRDICQRGTSLTIQCQVDSQVTMMFWYRQQPGQSLTLIATANQGSEATYESGFVIDKFPISRPNLTFSTLTVSNMSPEDSSIYLCSVTQGTNSPLHFGNGTRLTVT.

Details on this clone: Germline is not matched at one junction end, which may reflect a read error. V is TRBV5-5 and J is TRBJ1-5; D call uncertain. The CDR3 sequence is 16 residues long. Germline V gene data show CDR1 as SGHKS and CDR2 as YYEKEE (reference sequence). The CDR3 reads CASSQDFSGSGQPQHF. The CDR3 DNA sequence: TGCGCCAGCAGCCAAGATTTTAGCGGCTCGGGGCAGCCCCAGCATTTT. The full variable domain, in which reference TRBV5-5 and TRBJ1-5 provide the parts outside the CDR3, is DAGVTQSPTHLIKTRGQQVTLRCSPISGHKSVSWYQQVLGQGPQFIFQYYEKEERGRGNFPDRFSARQFPNYSSELNVNALLLGDSALYLCASSQDFSGSGQPQHFGDGTRLSIL.

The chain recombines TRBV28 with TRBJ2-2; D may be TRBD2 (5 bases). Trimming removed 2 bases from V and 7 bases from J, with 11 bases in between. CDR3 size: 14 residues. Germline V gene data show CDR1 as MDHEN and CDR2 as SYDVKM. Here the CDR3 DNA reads TGTGCCAGCAGTTTAAGTTTCGGGGTCGGGGAGCTGTTTTTT. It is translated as CASSLSFGVGELFF.

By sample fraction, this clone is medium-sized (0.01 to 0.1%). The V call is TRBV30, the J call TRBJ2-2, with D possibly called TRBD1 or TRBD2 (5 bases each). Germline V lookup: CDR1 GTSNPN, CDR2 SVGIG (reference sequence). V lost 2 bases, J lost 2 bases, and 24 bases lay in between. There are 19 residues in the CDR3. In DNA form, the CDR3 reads TGTGCCTGGAGTCTAAGACAGCCCTGGAGGACGAACAACACCGGGGAGCTGTTTTTT. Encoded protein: CAWSLRQPWRTNNTGELFF.

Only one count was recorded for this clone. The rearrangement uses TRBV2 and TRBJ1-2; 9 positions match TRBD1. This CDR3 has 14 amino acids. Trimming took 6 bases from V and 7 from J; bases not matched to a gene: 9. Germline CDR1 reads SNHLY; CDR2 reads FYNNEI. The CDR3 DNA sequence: TGTGCCAGCAGCAGGGACAGGGCTCCGGGTGGCTACACCTTC. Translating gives CASSRDRAPGGYTF.

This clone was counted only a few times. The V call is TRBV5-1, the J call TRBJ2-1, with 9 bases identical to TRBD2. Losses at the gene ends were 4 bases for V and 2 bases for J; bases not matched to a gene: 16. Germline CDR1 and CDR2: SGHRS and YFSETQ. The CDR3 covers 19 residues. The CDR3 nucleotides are TGCGCCAGCAGCCGAGGGGACCCAAGATTAGCGGGAGCCTACAATGAGCAGTTCTTC. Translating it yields CASSRGDPRLAGAYNEQFF.

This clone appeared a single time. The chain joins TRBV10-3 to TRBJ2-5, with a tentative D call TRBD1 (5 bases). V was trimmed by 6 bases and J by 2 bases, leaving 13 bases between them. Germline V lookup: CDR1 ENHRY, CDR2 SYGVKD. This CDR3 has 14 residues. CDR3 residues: CAISETGLQETQYF. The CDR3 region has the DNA TGTGCCATCAGCGAAACAGGTTTACAAGAGACCCAGTACTTC.

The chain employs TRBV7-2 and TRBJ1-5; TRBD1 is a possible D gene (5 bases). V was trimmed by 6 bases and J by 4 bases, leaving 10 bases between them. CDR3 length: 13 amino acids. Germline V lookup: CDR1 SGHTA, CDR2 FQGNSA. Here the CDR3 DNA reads TGTGCCAGCAGACAGGACACAAATCAGCCCCAGCATTTT. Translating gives CASRQDTNQPQHF.

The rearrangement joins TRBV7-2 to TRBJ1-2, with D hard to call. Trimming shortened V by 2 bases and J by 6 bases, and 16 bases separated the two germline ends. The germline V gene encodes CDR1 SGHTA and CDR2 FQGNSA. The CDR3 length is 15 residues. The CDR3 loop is CASSLMVSTANGYTF. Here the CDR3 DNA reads TGTGCCAGCAGCTTAATGGTCTCGACCGCAAATGGCTACACCTTC.

The CDR3, as DNA: TGCGCCAGCAGCCCGCGTACCGCGGGGAATGAGCAGTTCTTC. This translates into CASSPRTAGNEQFF. J is TRBJ2-1 and V is TRBV5-1; D is perhaps TRBD2 (6 bases). The CDR3 is 14 amino acids. The V and J ends lost 4 bases and 7 bases respectively, with 15 bases between them. Per the germline V gene, CDR1 is SGHRS and CDR2 is YFSETQ.

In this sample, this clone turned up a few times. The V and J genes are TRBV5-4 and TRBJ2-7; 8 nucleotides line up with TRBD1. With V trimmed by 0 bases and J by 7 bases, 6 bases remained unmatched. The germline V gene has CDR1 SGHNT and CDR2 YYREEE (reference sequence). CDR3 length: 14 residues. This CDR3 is CASSLVQGAREQYF. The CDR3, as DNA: TGTGCCAGCAGCTTGGTCCAGGGGGCGCGAGAGCAGTACTTC.

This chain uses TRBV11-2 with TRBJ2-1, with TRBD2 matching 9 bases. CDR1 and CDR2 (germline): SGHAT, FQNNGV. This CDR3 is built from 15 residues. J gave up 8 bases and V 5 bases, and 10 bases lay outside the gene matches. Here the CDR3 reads CASSNSLAGRDEQFF. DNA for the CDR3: TGTGCCAGCAGCAATTCTCTAGCGGGAAGGGATGAGCAGTTCTTC.

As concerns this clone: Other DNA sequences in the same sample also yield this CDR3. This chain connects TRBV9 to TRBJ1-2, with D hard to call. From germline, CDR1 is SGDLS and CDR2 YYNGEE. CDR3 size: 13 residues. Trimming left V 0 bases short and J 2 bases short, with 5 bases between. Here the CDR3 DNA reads TGTGCCAGCAGCGTAGGGCAGAACTATGGCTACACCTTC. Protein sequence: CASSVGQNYGYTF.

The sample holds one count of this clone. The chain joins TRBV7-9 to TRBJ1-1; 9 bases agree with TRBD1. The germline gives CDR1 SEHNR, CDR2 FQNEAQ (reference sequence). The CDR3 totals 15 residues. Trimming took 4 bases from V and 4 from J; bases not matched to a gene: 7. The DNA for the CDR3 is TGTGCCAGCAGCTCCAACAGGGGGCTGGGCACTGAAGCTTTCTTT. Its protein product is CASSSNRGLGTEAFF.

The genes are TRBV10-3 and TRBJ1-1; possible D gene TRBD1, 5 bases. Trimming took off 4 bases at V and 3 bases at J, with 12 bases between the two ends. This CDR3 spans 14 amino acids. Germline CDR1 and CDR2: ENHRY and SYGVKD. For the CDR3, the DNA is TGTGCCATCAGTGGTACGGGAGGGGACACTGAAGCTTTCTTT. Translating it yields CAISGTGGDTEAFF.

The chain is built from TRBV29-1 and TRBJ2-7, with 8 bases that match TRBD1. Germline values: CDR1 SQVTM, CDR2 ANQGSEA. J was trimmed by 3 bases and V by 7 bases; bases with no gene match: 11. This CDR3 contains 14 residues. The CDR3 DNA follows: TGCAGCGGATCAGGGGGCCAGAGAGGCTACGAGCAGTACTTC. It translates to CSGSGGQRGYEQYF.